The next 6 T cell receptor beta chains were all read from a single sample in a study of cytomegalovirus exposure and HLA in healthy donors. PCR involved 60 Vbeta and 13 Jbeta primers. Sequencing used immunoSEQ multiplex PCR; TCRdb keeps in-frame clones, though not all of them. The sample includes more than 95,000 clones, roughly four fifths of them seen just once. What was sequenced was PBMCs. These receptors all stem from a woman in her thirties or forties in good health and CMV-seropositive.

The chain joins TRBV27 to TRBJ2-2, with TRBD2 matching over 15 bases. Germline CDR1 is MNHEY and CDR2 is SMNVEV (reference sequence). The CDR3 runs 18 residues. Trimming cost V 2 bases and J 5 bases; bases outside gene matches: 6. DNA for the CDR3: TGTGCCAGCAGTTTAAGGACTAGCGGGAGGGCCAGTACCGGGGAGCTGTTTTTT. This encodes CASSLRTSGRASTGELFF.

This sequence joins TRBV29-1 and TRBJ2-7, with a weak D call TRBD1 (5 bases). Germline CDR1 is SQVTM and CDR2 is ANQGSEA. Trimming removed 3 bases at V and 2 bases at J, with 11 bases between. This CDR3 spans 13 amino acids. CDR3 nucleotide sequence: TGCAGCGTTGAGGTCGGCAGGGCCTACGAGCAGTACTTC. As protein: CSVEVGRAYEQYF.

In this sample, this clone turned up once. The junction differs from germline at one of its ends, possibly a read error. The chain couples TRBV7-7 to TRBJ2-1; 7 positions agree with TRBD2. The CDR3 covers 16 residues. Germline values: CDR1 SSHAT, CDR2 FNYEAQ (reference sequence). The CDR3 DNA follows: TGTGCTAGCAGCACATACCCGGTGGGAGGGAAGGATGAGCAGTTCTTC. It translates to CASSTYPVGGKDEQFF.

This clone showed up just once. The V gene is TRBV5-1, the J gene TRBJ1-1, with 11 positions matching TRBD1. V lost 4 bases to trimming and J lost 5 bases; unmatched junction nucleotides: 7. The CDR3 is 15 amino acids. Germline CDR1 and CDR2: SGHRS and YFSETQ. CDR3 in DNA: TGCGCCAGCAGCGTAGGACAGGGGGCAGATACTGAAGCTTTCTTT. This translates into CASSVGQGADTEAFF.

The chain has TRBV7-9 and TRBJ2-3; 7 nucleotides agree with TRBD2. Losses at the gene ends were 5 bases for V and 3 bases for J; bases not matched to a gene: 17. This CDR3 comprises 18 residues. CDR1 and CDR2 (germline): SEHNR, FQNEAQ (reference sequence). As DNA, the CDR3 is TGTGCCAGCAGCCCGGACCCTCCCGGCGGGAGAGCGACAGATACGCAGTATTTT. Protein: CASSPDPPGGRATDTQYF.

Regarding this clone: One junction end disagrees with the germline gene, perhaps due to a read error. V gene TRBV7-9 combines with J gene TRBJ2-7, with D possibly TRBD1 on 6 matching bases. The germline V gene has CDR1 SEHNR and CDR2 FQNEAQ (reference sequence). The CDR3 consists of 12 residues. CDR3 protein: CSSSLAQGEQYF. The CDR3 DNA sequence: TGTTCCAGCAGCTTAGCGCAGGGGGAGCAGTACTTC. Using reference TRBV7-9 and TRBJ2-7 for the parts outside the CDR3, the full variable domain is DTGVSQNPRHKITKRGQNVTFRCDPISEHNRLYWYRQTLGQGPEFLTYFQNEAQLEKSRLLSDRFSAERPKGSFSTLEIQRTEQGDSAMYLCSSSLAQGEQYFGPGTRLTVT.